Listed below are T cell receptor beta chains from one sample, sequenced in a study of shared clonotypes between healthy human individuals. The method was immunoSEQ multiplex PCR; TCRdb's version includes in-frame clones alone and lacks a portion of them. The sample has over 850,000 clones, around 82% seen once. Sequences were obtained from memory CD4+ T cells from PBMCs. These receptors all come from a young man in good health. Some clones in this sample may be carry-over from other donors' samples. The CDR3 runs from the conserved cysteine through the conserved F or W. A D gene is named only where the DNA matches it firmly. Part of the rows lack a size; the others show once, few, many or a class for expanded clones.

V gene	clone size	J gene	D gene	CDR3 DNA	CDR3 protein
TRBV9	-	TRBJ2-7	-	TGTGCCAGCAGCGCCGTCGGGACCTCCCACGAGCAGTACTTC	CASSAVGTSHEQYF
TRBV7-9	-	TRBJ2-5	-	TGTGCCAGCAGCCCTTTAAACAGGAAAGAGACCCAGTACTTC	CASSPLNRKETQYF
TRBV30	few	TRBJ2-3	-	TGTGCCTGGAGTGTTGGAGGGCTTACGCAGTATTTT	CAWSVGGLTQYF
TRBV5-1	-	TRBJ2-1	-	TGCGCCAGCAGCTTGACTTCGAGCTCCTACAATGAGCAGTTCTTC	CASSLTSSSYNEQFF
TRBV28	-	TRBJ2-7	TRBD1	TGTGCCAGCAGTTTAATCAGGGGGCAGTACGAGCAGTACTTC	CASSLIRGQYEQYF
TRBV5-1	-	TRBJ1-2	-	TGCGCCAGCAGCCTGGGCACGATTAGGGCAGGATATGGCTACACCTTC	CASSLGTIRAGYGYTF
TRBV6-1	-	TRBJ2-1	-	TGTGCCAGCTCCCGCAATGAGCAGTTCTTC	CASSRNEQFF
TRBV4-1	-	TRBJ1-1	-	TGCGCCAGCAGCCGAGGACAGAGCACTGAAGCTTTCTTT	CASSRGQSTEAFF
TRBV29-1	-	TRBJ2-7	TRBD1	TGCAGCGTTGCCAAGGACAGGGGAGGAGAGCAGTACTTC	CSVAKDRGGEQYF
TRBV6-1	-	TRBJ1-5	TRBD1	TGTGCCAGTGACAGGGCTTATAGCAATCAGCCCCAGCATTTT	CASDRAYSNQPQHF
TRBV27	-	TRBJ2-2	-	TGTGCCAGCAGTTTAATTGGGACCGGGGAGCTGTTTTTT	CASSLIGTGELFF
TRBV5-6	-	TRBJ2-1	TRBD1	TGTGCCAGCAGCTCCGGGACAGGTGATGAGCAGTTCTTC	CASSSGTGDEQFF
TRBV30	-	TRBJ2-7	-	TGTGCCTGGAACCGGGACTCCCTCTCCTACGAGCAGTACTTC	CAWNRDSLSYEQYF
TRBV9	few	TRBJ2-7	TRBD1	TGTGCCAGCAGCGTAGGGGACAGGGGGGGCTACGAGCAGTACTTC	CASSVGDRGGYEQYF